These 19 T cell receptor beta chains were sequenced from one sample in a study of technical replicates of blood from a few donors. Assay used: immunoSEQ multiplex PCR; TCRdb lists only in-frame clones, some missing. The sample has tens of thousands of clones, 89% seen once; the top ten hold roughly 0.41%. The sample was T cells isolated from PBMCs. These TCRs come from a human donor in good health.

The CDR3 DNA sequence: TGTGCCAGCAGTTACGCAGGGATAAGTGGCTACACCTTC. Translation: CASSYAGISGYTF. The chain is built from TRBV6-5 and TRBJ1-2; D perhaps matches TRBD1 (5 bases). CDR1 and CDR2 (germline): MNHEY, SVGAGI. The V and J ends lost 2 bases and 7 bases respectively, with 11 bases between them. The CDR3 loop spans 13 amino acids.

This chain connects TRBV9 to TRBJ2-2; 8 nucleotides match TRBD1. The V gene's germline CDR1 is SGDLS and CDR2 YYNGEE. The length of the CDR3 is 14 residues. V lost 5 bases, J lost 5 bases, and 5 bases stayed unmatched. In nucleotides, the CDR3 is TGTGCCAGCAGGCAGGGGGCCGGGACCGGGGAGCTGTTTTTT. This encodes CASRQGAGTGELFF.

The chain couples TRBV7-2 to TRBJ2-7; tentative D call: TRBD2 (7 bases). The germline V and J ends were trimmed by 5 bases and 3 bases, with 14 bases remaining between them. The CDR3 has 14 residues. The germline V gene has CDR1 SGHTA and CDR2 FQGNSA. The CDR3 coding sequence is TGTGCCAGCAGCCCAAAGGGGGGGCACTACGAGCAGTACTTC. Its translation: CASSPKGGHYEQYF.

The chain has TRBV19 and TRBJ1-6, with D tentatively TRBD1 (6 bases). The CDR3 consists of 13 residues. Trimming stripped 11 bases from V and 10 bases from J, with 18 bases between. The germline CDR1 and CDR2 sequences are LNHDA and SQIVND (reference sequence). CDR3 nucleotides: TGTGCCGTTTCCGGGACATTGTACTCACCCCTCCACTTT. Its protein product is CAVSGTLYSPLHF.

V usage is TRBV20-1 and J usage is TRBJ1-1; a weak D match, TRBD1 (5 bases). The germline V and J ends were trimmed by 1 base and 6 bases, with 6 bases remaining between them. The CDR3 sequence is 11 residues long. The germline V gene encodes CDR1 DFQATT and CDR2 SNEGSKA (reference sequence). The CDR3 protein is CSARGQSEAFF. In DNA, the CDR3 is TGCAGTGCTAGAGGACAGTCTGAAGCTTTCTTT.

The chain couples TRBV7-3 to TRBJ2-7; 10 positions match TRBD1. The V and J ends lost 4 bases and 7 bases, in that order; junction bases with no gene match: 10. Germline CDR1 SGHTA, CDR2 FQGTGA. This CDR3 has 15 residues. CDR3 sequence: CASSSSGTGVQEQYF. CDR3 in DNA: TGTGCCAGCAGCTCAAGCGGGACAGGGGTGCAAGAGCAGTACTTC.

The CDR3 nucleotides are TGCGCCAGCGAGAGATGGGGGGAAAACATTCAGTACTTC. Its protein is CASERWGENIQYF. The chain links TRBV10-2 to TRBJ2-4; the D gene is possibly TRBD2 (6 bases). The CDR3 is 13 residues long. CDR1 WSHSY and CDR2 SAAADI come from the germline V gene. V gave up 8 bases and J gave up 5 bases, with 13 bases separating them.

The V gene is TRBV4-2, the J gene TRBJ2-5; D is unresolved. The CDR3 sequence is 16 residues long. V was shortened by 0 bases and J by 3 bases, with 14 bases between the two germline ends. Germline V gene sequence: CDR1 LGHNA, CDR2 YNFKEQ. This CDR3 reads CASSQEEVYVKETQYF. The CDR3 region has the DNA TGTGCCAGCAGCCAAGAAGAGGTTTACGTGAAAGAGACCCAGTACTTC.

The chain employs TRBV5-6 and TRBJ2-6, with D perhaps TRBD1 (6 bases). Germline CDR1 and CDR2: SGHDT and YYEEEE. V was shortened by 2 bases and J by 0 bases, with 9 bases between the two germline ends. CDR3 length equals 16 residues. The CDR3 sequence is CASSLGGYSGANVLTF. CDR3 sequence (DNA): TGTGCCAGCAGCTTAGGGGGATACTCTGGGGCCAACGTCCTGACTTTC.

This chain connects TRBV19 to TRBJ1-1; 7 bases are shared with TRBD1. The CDR3 runs 14 residues. J lost 0 bases, V lost 6 bases, and 4 bases had no gene match. Germline CDR1 and CDR2: LNHDA and SQIVND (reference sequence). CDR3 nucleotide sequence: TGTGCCAGTAGGACAGGGTTTATGAACACTGAAGCTTTCTTT. Amino acid sequence: CASRTGFMNTEAFF.

This CDR3 is CASRSSTYNEQFF. The CDR3 nucleotides are TGTGCCAGCAGGAGTTCTACGTACAATGAGCAGTTCTTC. The chain couples TRBV7-8 to TRBJ2-1; D is undetermined. CDR3 length: 13 residues. Germline assignment: CDR1 SGHVS and CDR2 FQNEAQ. V lost 6 bases and J 4 bases, leaving 10 bases between the germline ends. Filled out from reference TRBV7-8 and TRBJ2-1, the complete variable domain reads GAGVSQSPRYKVAKRGQDVALRCDPISGHVSLFWYQQALGQGPEFLTYFQNEAQLDKSGLPSDRFFAERPEGSVSTLKIQRTQQEDSAVYLCASRSSTYNEQFFGPGTRLTVL.

The J gene is TRBJ2-1, the V gene TRBV4-3; 14 bases agree with TRBD2. The CDR3 totals 15 residues. Germline V gives CDR1 LGHNA, CDR2 YSLEER. The trim removed 4 bases at V and 8 bases at J, leaving 4 bases unmatched. The CDR3 region is CASSLGLAGGYEQFF. In nucleotides, the CDR3 is TGCGCCAGCAGCCTCGGACTAGCGGGAGGCTATGAGCAGTTCTTC.

The CDR3 region is CASSAKLGQGNYEQYF. The CDR3 DNA reads as TGTGCCAGCAGTGCAAAGCTTGGACAGGGAAACTACGAGCAGTACTTC. The chain has TRBV6-1 and TRBJ2-7; TRBD1 matches 8 bases. J was trimmed by 3 bases and V by 4 bases; bases with no gene match: 11. CDR3 length: 16 residues. Germline assignment: CDR1 MNHNS and CDR2 SASEGT.

The gene calls are TRBV18 and TRBJ1-2, with 9 positions matching TRBD1. V gave up 2 bases and J gave up 5 bases; unmatched junction bases: 9. The CDR3 loop spans 16 amino acids. In germline, CDR1 is KGHSH, CDR2 LQKENI. The CDR3 is CASSPSGTGRGYGYTF. In DNA form, the CDR3 reads TGTGCCAGCTCACCATCCGGGACAGGGAGAGGGTATGGCTACACCTTC.

V gene TRBV7-9 combines with J gene TRBJ2-7, with D possibly TRBD1 on 6 matching bases. V dropped 5 bases and J dropped 0 bases, with 8 bases sitting between them. The CDR3 runs to 13 residues. CDR1 SEHNR and CDR2 FQNEAQ come from the germline V gene (reference sequence). This chain's CDR3 is CASSRDNSYEQYF. For the CDR3, the DNA is TGTGCCAGCAGCCGGGACAACTCCTACGAGCAGTACTTC.

This chain joins TRBV27 and TRBJ2-7; D not certain. Trimming shortened V by 3 bases and J by 2 bases, and 8 bases separated the two germline ends. From germline, CDR1 is MNHEY and CDR2 SMNVEV (reference sequence). The CDR3 is made up of 13 amino acids. Here the CDR3 DNA reads TGTGCCAGCAGTTTTTCCAGGACCTACGAGCAGTACTTC. Its protein is CASSFSRTYEQYF.

The gene calls are TRBV5-8 and TRBJ1-5; D is undetermined. V gave up 2 bases and J gave up 0 bases, with 3 bases separating them. Germline V gene data show CDR1 as SGHTS and CDR2 as YDEGEE. This CDR3 spans 13 amino acids. This CDR3 is CASSFNSNQPQHF. The CDR3 bases are TGTGCCAGCAGCTTCAATAGCAATCAGCCCCAGCATTTT.

The gene calls are TRBV6-5 and TRBJ2-1, with 7 bases lining up with TRBD1. V shed 9 bases and J 0 bases; nucleotides not matched to a gene: 8. Germline lookup yields CDR1 MNHEY and CDR2 SVGAGI. This CDR3 spans 15 amino acids. CDR3 sequence reads: CASGDTGASYNEQFF. The CDR3 DNA sequence: TGTGCCAGTGGAGATACAGGGGCCTCCTACAATGAGCAGTTCTTC.

Comment on this clone: The same CDR3 is also encoded by other DNA sequences in this sample. The rearrangement joins TRBV6-5 to TRBJ1-1; maybe TRBD1 (5 bases). CDR3 size: 13 residues. With 5 bases removed from V and 1 base from J, the gap between germline ends came to 8 bases. The germline gives CDR1 MNHEY, CDR2 SVGAGI. Written as DNA, the CDR3 is TGTGCCAGCAGTCTTACAGGGAACACTGAAGCTTTCTTT. It translates to CASSLTGNTEAFF.